A single sample is the source of the 21 T cell receptor beta chains below, sequenced in a study of blood T cell repertoires in COVID-19. TCRdb's table, derived via immunoSEQ multiplex PCR, lists solely in-frame clones and lacks some. The sample carries roughly 110,000 clones, approximately 83% recorded once. Source material: peripheral blood. The receptors derive from a woman between 65 and 79 years old with acute or convalescent COVID-19.

The V call is TRBV15, the J call TRBJ2-7, with TRBD2 matching 12 bases. Germline CDR1 reads LNHNV; CDR2 reads YYDKDF (reference sequence). CDR3 size: 16 residues. V was pared by 5 bases and J by 1 base, with 6 bases of the junction left unmatched. CDR3 coding DNA: TGTGCCACCAGCGTATCGACTAGCGGGGGATCCTACGAGCAGTACTTC. This gives the protein CATSVSTSGGSYEQYF.

This clone was found a few times. J is TRBJ2-1 and V is TRBV10-2, with 10 bases matching TRBD2. The V gene's germline CDR1 is WSHSY and CDR2 SAAADI. The CDR3 contains 13 residues. The junction had 6 bases not matched to a gene; V was cut back by 4 bases and J by 12 bases. CDR3 in DNA: TGCGCCAGCAGTGGGCTAGCGGGAGCAGGGCAGTTCTTC. Amino acids: CASSGLAGAGQFF.

The V call is TRBV5-1, the J call TRBJ1-1, with TRBD1 matching over 8 bases. V trimming: 1 base; J trimming: 1 base; junction bases outside the gene matches: 12. In germline, CDR1 is SGHRS, CDR2 YFSETQ. The CDR3 covers 18 residues. The CDR3 DNA follows: TGCGCCAGCAGCTTGAGGCTAACCGGACAGGGCGGGAACACTGAAGCTTTCTTT. Translated, it gives CASSLRLTGQGGNTEAFF.

This clone was observed a few times. The chain combines TRBV5-1 with TRBJ2-1, with TRBD2 matching over 14 bases. The CDR3 has 15 amino acids. The germline CDR1 and CDR2 sequences are SGHRS and YFSETQ. J was trimmed by 10 bases and V by 3 bases; bases with no gene match: 6. The CDR3 is CASSSGLAGAEEQFF. CDR3 bases: TGCGCCAGCAGCTCGGGACTAGCGGGAGCGGAGGAGCAGTTCTTC.

The chain has TRBV7-3 and TRBJ2-7; 10 positions match TRBD1. The CDR3 loop spans 16 amino acids. With 3 bases clipped from V and 4 bases from J, the junction kept 9 bases outside the gene matches. From germline, CDR1 is SGHTA and CDR2 FQGTGA. CDR3 protein: CASSLGDRGLGYEQYF. For the CDR3, the DNA is TGTGCCAGCAGCTTGGGCGACAGGGGGCTTGGGTACGAGCAGTACTTC.

Remarks on this clone: This sample includes further DNA sequences coding for the same CDR3. The chain carries TRBV5-1 and TRBJ2-7, with a possible D match to TRBD1 (6 bases). The CDR3 runs to 15 residues. Germline V lookup: CDR1 SGHRS, CDR2 YFSETQ. Trimming cost V 0 bases and J 3 bases, with 13 bases left between them. CDR3 nucleotides: TGCGCCAGCAGCTTGGGGCCAGGGGAAAGCTACGAGCAGTACTTC. It encodes CASSLGPGESYEQYF.

This clone was detected only a few times. This sample includes further DNA sequences coding for the same CDR3. The gene calls are TRBV5-1 and TRBJ1-4, with 7 bases that match TRBD1. The CDR3 covers 14 residues. Germline CDR1 is SGHRS and CDR2 is YFSETQ. The V segment lost 0 bases and the J segment 8 bases; nucleotides outside the gene matches: 4. The CDR3 DNA follows: TGCGCCAGCAGCTTGGGACAGGGAAGGGAAAAACTGTTTTTT. Protein product: CASSLGQGREKLFF.

The CDR3 bases are TGTGCCAGCAGCTTAATAGCGGGTGCCCTAAATGAGCAGTTCTTC. It specifies CASSLIAGALNEQFF. The rearrangement uses TRBV7-9 and TRBJ2-1, with TRBD2 matching 7 bases. This CDR3 has 15 residues. CDR1 is SEHNR and CDR2 is FQNEAQ in the germline V gene (reference sequence). V lost 2 bases and J lost 7; bases outside the gene matches: 8. The full variable domain, its missing parts supplied by reference TRBV7-9 and TRBJ2-1, is DTGVSQNPRHKITKRGQNVTFRCDPISEHNRLYWYRQTLGQGPEFLTYFQNEAQLEKSRLLSDRFSAERPKGSFSTLEIQRTEQGDSAMYLCASSLIAGALNEQFFGPGTRLTVL.

The chain has TRBV19 and TRBJ1-1; 10 bases fit TRBD1. V gave up 1 base and J gave up 1 base; unmatched junction bases: 3. Germline CDR1 and CDR2: LNHDA and SQIVND (reference sequence). The CDR3 is 16 amino acids. The CDR3 DNA reads TGTGCCAGTAGTATAGGTGGGACAGGGGCGAACACTGAAGCTTTCTTT. Its translation is CASSIGGTGANTEAFF.

This clone came up a few times. V usage is TRBV30 and J usage is TRBJ2-7; 9 bases fit TRBD1. Germline loops: CDR1 GTSNPN, CDR2 SVGIG (reference sequence). The ends lost 3 bases at V and 4 bases at J; junction bases unmatched: 7. CDR3 length: 14 amino acids. The CDR3 region is CAWSPGTGIYEQYF. CDR3 nucleotides: TGTGCCTGGAGCCCCGGGACAGGGATTTACGAGCAGTACTTC.

This chain connects TRBV11-3 to TRBJ2-2, with D maybe TRBD1 (5 bases). The CDR3 has 14 amino acids. CDR1 and CDR2 from the germline V gene are SGHNT and YENEEA. V shed 1 base and J shed 3 bases, with 6 bases lying between them. CDR3: CASSLGGDTGELFF. In DNA, the CDR3 is TGTGCCAGCAGCTTAGGGGGCGACACCGGGGAGCTGTTTTTT.

This clone has just one count. The chain carries TRBV3-1 (or the pseudogene TRBV3-2) and TRBJ1-2, with 9 bases identical to TRBD1. This CDR3 is 16 amino acids long. CDR1 and CDR2 from the germline V gene are LGHDT and YNNKEL (reference sequence). The junction had 8 bases not matched to a gene; V was cut back by 3 bases and J by 3 bases. The CDR3 DNA follows: TGTGCCAGCAGCCAGGAGAGACAGGGGGGGGACTATGGCTACACCTTC. It yields the protein CASSQERQGGDYGYTF.

This rearrangement joins TRBV19 to TRBJ2-3; no reliable D call. The V and J ends lost 7 bases and 2 bases respectively, with 13 bases between them. Germline assignment: CDR1 LNHDA and CDR2 SQIVND (reference sequence). The CDR3 is 14 amino acids. DNA of the CDR3: TGTGCCAGTAAACTGGGCCCCGCCACAGATACGCAGTATTTT. It translates to CASKLGPATDTQYF.

The J gene is TRBJ2-3, the V gene TRBV15, with D perhaps TRBD2 (5 bases). Germline CDR1 reads LNHNV; CDR2 reads YYDKDF (reference sequence). The CDR3 is made up of 14 amino acids. Between the trimmed V and J ends, which lost 6 bases and 2 bases, there was a span of 12 bases. CDR3 DNA sequence: TGTGCCACCAGGACTGAGCGGTTCACAGATACGCAGTATTTT. Amino acids: CATRTERFTDTQYF.

This clone was counted between two and nine times. The V and J genes are TRBV7-9 and TRBJ1-5; a weak D match, TRBD1 (6 bases). Trimming shortened V by 1 base and J by 6 bases, and 13 bases separated the two germline ends. Germline V CDR1 and CDR2: SEHNR, FQNEAQ (reference sequence). CDR3 length: 15 residues. CDR3 loop: CASSLEGGKGQPQHF. Here the CDR3 DNA reads TGTGCCAGCAGCTTAGAAGGGGGTAAGGGTCAGCCCCAGCATTTT.

The chain has TRBV5-8 and TRBJ2-1; perhaps TRBD1 as D (6 bases). V was pared by 2 bases and J by 7 bases, with 10 bases between. CDR3 size: 13 residues. Germline assignment: CDR1 SGHTS and CDR2 YDEGEE. As DNA, the CDR3 is TGTGCCAGCAGCTTCCAGGGGTCAAATGAGCAGTTCTTC. This codes for CASSFQGSNEQFF.

The V gene is TRBV10-1, the J gene TRBJ2-7; a possible D gene is TRBD2 (7 bases). The CDR3 is 15 amino acids. The V end lost 7 bases, the J end lost 2 bases, and 18 bases lay between the germline ends. The germline gives CDR1 WNHNN, CDR2 SYGVQD (reference sequence). The CDR3 DNA reads TGCGCCAGCATCAGAGGGGAGGGGGAAACCTACGAGCAGTACTTC. Amino acids: CASIRGEGETYEQYF.

This chain links TRBV28 with TRBJ1-3, with 7 bases matching TRBD1. There are 18 residues in the CDR3. Germline V gene sequence: CDR1 MDHEN, CDR2 SYDVKM. The trim removed 5 bases at V and 1 base at J, leaving 14 bases unmatched. This chain's CDR3 is CASSTYPLRDSSGNTIYF. The CDR3 bases are TGTGCCAGCAGTACCTACCCGCTCAGGGACAGTTCTGGAAACACCATATATTTT.

The V call is TRBV19, the J call TRBJ1-1; 9 bases agree with TRBD1. The V segment lost 0 bases and the J segment 3 bases; nucleotides outside the gene matches: 2. CDR3 length equals 15 residues. Germline V lookup: CDR1 LNHDA, CDR2 SQIVND (reference sequence). CDR3 nucleotides: TGTGCCAGTAGTATAGAGACAGGGGGGGACACTGAAGCTTTCTTT. This codes for CASSIETGGDTEAFF. The variable domain in full, completed from reference TRBV19 and TRBJ1-1, reads DGGITQSPKYLFRKEGQNVTLSCEQNLNHDAMYWYRQDPGQGLRLIYYSQIVNDFQKGDIAEGYSVSREKKESFPLTVTSAQKNPTAFYLCASSIETGGDTEAFFGQGTRLTVV.

The CDR3 loop reads CASYGGARSSYNEQFF. CDR3 coding DNA: TGCGCCAGCTACGGAGGGGCGAGGAGCTCCTACAATGAGCAGTTCTTC. V is TRBV5-1 and J is TRBJ2-1, with D perhaps TRBD2 (6 bases). With 7 bases removed from V and 0 bases from J, the gap between germline ends came to 17 bases. The CDR3 loop spans 16 amino acids. Germline CDR1 and CDR2: SGHRS and YFSETQ. Using reference TRBV5-1 and TRBJ2-1 for the parts outside the CDR3, the full variable domain is KAGVTQTPRYLIKTRGQQVTLSCSPISGHRSVSWYQQTPGQGLQFLFEYFSETQRNKGNFPGRFSGRQFSNSRSEMNVSTLELGDSALYLCASYGGARSSYNEQFFGPGTRLTVL.

The chain couples TRBV19 to TRBJ2-1; 8 bases match TRBD2. J was trimmed by 5 bases and V by 7 bases; bases with no gene match: 10. The germline CDR1 and CDR2 sequences are LNHDA and SQIVND (reference sequence). The CDR3 has 15 residues. The CDR3 DNA sequence: TGTGCCAGTAAGAGCGGCGGGAGGACCCACAATGAGCAGTTCTTC. It codes for CASKSGGRTHNEQFF.